This record covers a single T cell receptor beta chain. With 1 base clipped from V and 11 bases from J, the junction kept 11 bases outside the gene matches. This CDR3 comprises 15 residues. Germline V gene data show CDR1 as SGHTA and CDR2 as FQGNSA. How the authors handled the data: Amplifying reference gene primers gave estimates of nucleated cell counts. The repertoire was sequenced with immunoSEQ multiplex PCR; TCRdb's copy has only in-frame clones and lacks some. The DNA gave D and trimming, while V, J and clone size come from that table. The profile shows under 300,000 clones, approximately 84% of them singletons. The record originates from a study of blood T cell repertoires in COVID-19.

Sequenced material: PBMCs or T cells enriched from blood (not recorded which). The TCR sequence derives from a man in his fifties who had recovered from COVID-19. This sequence joins TRBV7-2 and TRBJ1-1, with 9 positions matching TRBD1. The CDR3 reads CASSLVLGQGSNAFF. The CDR3 DNA reads TGTGCCAGCAGCTTAGTTCTGGGACAGGGTTCTAACGCTTTCTTT.